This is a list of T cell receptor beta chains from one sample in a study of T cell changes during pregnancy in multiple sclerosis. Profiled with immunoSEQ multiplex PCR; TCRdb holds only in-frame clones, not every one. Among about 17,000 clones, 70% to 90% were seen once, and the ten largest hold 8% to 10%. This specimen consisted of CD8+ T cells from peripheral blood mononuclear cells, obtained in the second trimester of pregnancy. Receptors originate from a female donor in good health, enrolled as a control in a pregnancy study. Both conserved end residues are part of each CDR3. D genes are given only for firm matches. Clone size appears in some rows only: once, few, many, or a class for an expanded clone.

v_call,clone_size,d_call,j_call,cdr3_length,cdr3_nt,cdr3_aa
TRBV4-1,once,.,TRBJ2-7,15,TGCGCCAGCAGCCGCGTCCACCTGAAATACTACGAGCAGTACTTC,CASSRVHLKYYEQYF
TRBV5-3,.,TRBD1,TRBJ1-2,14,TGTGCCAGCAGCCCGACAGGGGGCCGGGATGGCTACACCTTC,CASSPTGGRDGYTF
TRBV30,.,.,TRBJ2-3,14,TGTGCCTGGAGCGGATTGGGGCCCACAGATACGCAGTATTTT,CAWSGLGPTDTQYF
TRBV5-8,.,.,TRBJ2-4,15,TGTGCCAGCAGCTTGCTCCCGGGTGCCAAAAACATTCAGTACTTC,CASSLLPGAKNIQYF
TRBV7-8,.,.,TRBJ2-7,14,TGTGCCAGCAGCTTAGGGGGGCTAGCTAACGAGCAGTACTTC,CASSLGGLANEQYF
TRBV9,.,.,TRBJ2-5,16,TGTGCCAGCAGCGTGGGGCAGGGGTTATGGCAAGAGACCCAGTACTTC,CASSVGQGLWQETQYF
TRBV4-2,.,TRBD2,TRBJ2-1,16,TGTGCCAGCAGCCAAGAGCGGGGGAGCTCCTACAATGAGCAGTTCTTC,CASSQERGSSYNEQFF
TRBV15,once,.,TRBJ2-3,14,TGTGCCACCAGCGGGCAGGGAAGCACAGATACGCAGTATTTT,CATSGQGSTDTQYF
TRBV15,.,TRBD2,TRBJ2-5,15,TGTGCCACCAGCTGGTCGGGGGGGCCACTGTGGACCCAGTACTTC,CATSWSGGPLWTQYF
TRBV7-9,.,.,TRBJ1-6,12,TGTGCCAGCAGCTTCGGGGATTCACCCCTCCACTTT,CASSFGDSPLHF
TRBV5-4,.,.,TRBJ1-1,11,TGTGCCAGCTCCCAGGGTGCCGAAGCTTTCTTT,CASSQGAEAFF
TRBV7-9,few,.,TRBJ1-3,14,TGTGCCAGCAGCGCCGGGAACTCTGGAAACACCATATATTTT,CASSAGNSGNTIYF
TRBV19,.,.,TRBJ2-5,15,TGTGCCAGTAGTATAGACGGGGACTCCCTGACGACCCAGTACTTC,CASSIDGDSLTTQYF
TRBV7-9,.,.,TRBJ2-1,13,TGTGCCAGCAGCCAGGCGGGTGTCAATGAGCAGTTCTTC,CASSQAGVNEQFF
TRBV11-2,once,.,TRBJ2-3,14,TGTGCCAGCAGCTTAGCGGCCCTAGCGGATACGCAGTATTTT,CASSLAALADTQYF